These 29 T cell receptor beta chains originate from one sample sequenced in a study of blood T cell repertoires in COVID-19 (TCRdb year 2020). The protocol used for the library was the immunoSEQ multiplex PCR assay. TCRdb's version of the immuneACCESS table is confined to in-frame rearrangements and falls short of the full clone set. An unresolved V gene accounts for under half of the shortfall where checked; the remainder is of unknown origin. In all, the sample holds under 250,000 clones, and about 82% of those were seen once. The ten largest account for 2.4% of the sample. Sequenced material: peripheral blood. Every receptor here comes from a woman in her 70s with COVID-19, enrolled during active disease.

The genes are TRBV7-2 and TRBJ1-2, with D possibly matching TRBD1 (6 bases). Germline V gene sequence: CDR1 SGHTA, CDR2 FQGNSA. The CDR3 is 13 amino acids. V gave up 6 bases and J gave up 8 bases, with 16 bases separating them. CDR3: CASSFDRSSGYTF. The DNA of the CDR3 is TGTGCCAGCAGTTTTGACAGGTCGAGCGGCTACACCTTC.

This chain joins TRBV4-2 and TRBJ1-1; D is unclear. Trimming took 0 bases from V and 10 from J, leaving 12 bases between them. This CDR3 contains 13 residues. Germline V gene sequence: CDR1 LGHNA, CDR2 YNFKEQ. In DNA, the CDR3 is TGTGCCAGCAGCCAAGATCTTGCGGGTTCAGCTTTCTTT. It is translated as CASSQDLAGSAFF.

The sample holds one count of this clone. The chain recombines TRBV10-3 with TRBJ2-5; TRBD2 might be the D (7 bases). The ends were cut back, 3 bases at V and 5 bases at J, with 13 bases in the middle. The CDR3 is made up of 14 amino acids. In germline, CDR1 is ENHRY, CDR2 SYGVKD. CDR3 residues: CAISDGGRVETQYF. DNA for the CDR3: TGTGCCATCAGTGACGGGGGGCGGGTCGAGACCCAGTACTTC.

The chain carries TRBV11-3 and TRBJ1-3; D unresolved. Looked up from germline, CDR1 is SGHNT and CDR2 is YENEEA. This CDR3 spans 13 amino acids. Trimming removed 1 base at V and 3 bases at J, with 4 bases between. The CDR3 is CASSLGLGNTIYF. For the CDR3, the DNA is TGTGCCAGCAGCTTAGGGCTTGGAAACACCATATATTTT.

This chain uses TRBV9 with TRBJ1-1; the D gene is possibly TRBD1 (5 bases). The CDR3 has 15 amino acids. Trimming shortened V by 2 bases and J by 0 bases, and 11 bases separated the two germline ends. In germline, CDR1 is SGDLS, CDR2 YYNGEE. The CDR3 bases are TGTGCCAGCAGCGTGGGACTGCAAATGAACACTGAAGCTTTCTTT. Residues: CASSVGLQMNTEAFF.

V and J are TRBV11-2 and TRBJ2-5, with a possible D match to TRBD2 (5 bases). CDR1 is SGHAT and CDR2 is FQNNGV in the germline V gene. The V and J ends lost 1 base and 7 bases respectively, with 16 bases between them. The CDR3 has 15 amino acids. The CDR3 region is CASSLVIGERVTQYF. CDR3 coding DNA: TGTGCCAGCAGCTTAGTCATCGGGGAGAGAGTGACCCAGTACTTC. Combining the CDR3 with reference TRBV11-2 and TRBJ2-5 gives the whole variable domain EAGVAQSPRYKIIEKRQSVAFWCNPISGHATLYWYQQILGQGPKLLIQFQNNGVVDDSQLPKDRFSAERLKGVDSTLKIQPAKLEDSAVYLCASSLVIGERVTQYFGPGTRLLVL.

The rearrangement joins TRBV6-5 to TRBJ1-2; 7 positions agree with TRBD1. CDR1 is MNHEY and CDR2 is SVGAGI in the germline V gene. J lost 4 bases, V lost 2 bases, and 7 bases had no gene match. The CDR3 runs to 15 residues. CDR3 in DNA: TGTGCCAGCAGTTACCTTGGACAGGTCGGCTATGGCTACACCTTC. Residues: CASSYLGQVGYGYTF.

This chain joins TRBV5-4 and TRBJ1-6; D might be TRBD1 (5 bases). Germline V gene lookup returns CDR1 SGHNT and CDR2 YYREEE (reference sequence). The V and J ends lost 1 base and 8 bases respectively, with 10 bases between them. This CDR3 has 14 residues. The DNA for the CDR3 is TGTGCCAGCAGCTTGATAGGGGTGGATTCACCCCTCCACTTT. Its translation is CASSLIGVDSPLHF.

The V and J genes are TRBV10-1 and TRBJ2-7, with 8 nucleotides matching TRBD2. Unmatched junction bases numbered 8, after V lost 0 bases and J lost 4 bases. Germline V gene lookup returns CDR1 WNHNN and CDR2 SYGVQD (reference sequence). This CDR3 spans 16 amino acids. The CDR3 nucleotides read TGCGCCAGCAGTGAGTCCCAGCGGGAGAACTTGTACGAGCAGTACTTC. Translated, it gives CASSESQRENLYEQYF.

This clone was recorded once. The J gene is TRBJ2-1, the V gene TRBV5-4; 7 bases match TRBD1. The CDR3 loop spans 12 amino acids. V shed 7 bases and J 6 bases; nucleotides not matched to a gene: 4. Germline V lookup: CDR1 SGHNT, CDR2 YYREEE (reference sequence). The chain's CDR3 is CASGNRGNEQFF. The CDR3 bases are TGTGCCAGCGGCAACAGGGGCAATGAGCAGTTCTTC.

The chain has TRBV7-3 and TRBJ2-2, with 8 bases aligning to TRBD1. The CDR3 spans 15 residues. V was clipped by 8 bases and J by 2 bases; unmatched bases: 7. Germline CDR1 is SGHTA and CDR2 is FQGTGA. This CDR3 is CASSRTGTNTGELFF. CDR3 sequence (DNA): TGTGCCAGCTCCCGGACAGGGACCAACACCGGGGAGCTGTTTTTT.

This sequence joins TRBV6-5 and TRBJ1-1; D may be TRBD1 (6 bases). Germline values: CDR1 MNHEY, CDR2 SVGAGI. The CDR3 spans 14 residues. Trimming stripped 6 bases from V and 5 bases from J, with 16 bases between. The CDR3 sequence: CASRGAWAGTEAFF. As DNA, the CDR3 is TGTGCCAGCAGGGGGGCATGGGCAGGTACTGAAGCTTTCTTT.

The sample holds a few counts of this clone. CDR3 DNA: TGTGCCAGCAGTTATCTGTCTGGGCATGAAGCTTTCTTT. Translated: CASSYLSGHEAFF. The chain has TRBV6-5 and TRBJ1-1; D is ambiguous. Trimming cost V 3 bases and J 7 bases, with 12 bases left between them. Germline assignment: CDR1 MNHEY and CDR2 SVGAGI. The CDR3 spans 13 residues.

This clone has a handful of counts. This chain links TRBV6-5 with TRBJ1-2; a possible D gene is TRBD1 (6 bases). The CDR3 covers 14 residues. V shed 0 bases and J shed 3 bases, with 8 bases lying between them. The germline CDR1 and CDR2 sequences are MNHEY and SVGAGI. This CDR3 reads CASSYSNRDYGYTF. The CDR3 DNA reads as TGTGCCAGCAGTTACTCCAACAGGGACTATGGCTACACCTTC.

The J gene is TRBJ1-5, the V gene TRBV6-1; 7 bases are shared with TRBD1. This CDR3 comprises 15 residues. The V segment lost 2 bases and the J segment 4 bases; nucleotides outside the gene matches: 5. CDR1 and CDR2 (germline): MNHNS, SASEGT. The CDR3 DNA follows: TGTGCCAGCAGTGAAATGGGACAGCTGAATCAGCCCCAGCATTTT. This sequence encodes CASSEMGQLNQPQHF.

V is TRBV19 and J is TRBJ1-6, with D tentatively TRBD1 (5 bases). V was trimmed by 6 bases and J by 7 bases, leaving 19 bases between them. Germline V lookup: CDR1 LNHDA, CDR2 SQIVND (reference sequence). This CDR3 is built from 16 residues. CDR3 sequence reads: CASSLPTGTPNSPLHF. In DNA form, the CDR3 reads TGTGCCAGTAGCTTACCAACCGGGACTCCCAATTCACCCCTCCACTTT.

The chain uses TRBV3-1 (or the pseudogene TRBV3-2) and TRBJ2-1, with 11 bases fitting TRBD1. J lost 6 bases, V lost 4 bases, and 14 bases had no gene match. Germline CDR1 reads LGHDT; CDR2 reads YNNKEL (reference sequence). The CDR3 is made up of 18 amino acids. In DNA form, the CDR3 reads TGTGCCAGCAGCCGAAATTTGCCGGGACAGGGGGTGACCAATGAGCAGTTCTTC. Translated, it gives CASSRNLPGQGVTNEQFF.

This rearrangement joins TRBV27 to TRBJ1-5, with 9 positions matching TRBD1. V was pared by 7 bases and J by 2 bases, with 9 bases of the junction left unmatched. The germline V gene encodes CDR1 MNHEY and CDR2 SMNVEV (reference sequence). The CDR3 runs 16 residues. The CDR3 is CASKRTGAGGNQPQHF. In DNA form, the CDR3 reads TGTGCCAGCAAACGGACAGGGGCGGGTGGCAATCAGCCCCAGCATTTT.

The table lists this clone with a count of one. The chain employs TRBV9 and TRBJ1-2, with 8 bases matching TRBD1. CDR3 size: 14 residues. In germline, CDR1 is SGDLS, CDR2 YYNGEE. Germline trimming cut 3 bases from V and 4 bases from J; bases unmatched to any gene: 5. The CDR3 reads CASSASTGGYGYTF. The CDR3 nucleotides are TGTGCCAGCAGCGCCTCTACAGGGGGCTATGGCTACACCTTC.

The chain carries TRBV6-2 or TRBV6-3 and TRBJ2-3; D possibly corresponds to TRBD2 (5 bases). V dropped 3 bases and J dropped 2 bases, with 15 bases sitting between them. CDR1 and CDR2 (germline): MNHEY, SVGEGT. The CDR3 sequence is 16 residues long. The CDR3 region is CASSYRTFRATDTQYF. The DNA of the CDR3 is TGTGCCAGCAGTTATAGGACTTTTAGGGCCACAGATACGCAGTATTTT.

The rearrangement uses TRBV19 and TRBJ2-1, with D tentatively TRBD1 (5 bases). The CDR3 covers 13 residues. Germline CDR1 and CDR2: LNHDA and SQIVND (reference sequence). V was cut by 3 bases and J by 7 bases, with 10 bases left in between. The CDR3 sequence is CASSMGPLNEQFF. In nucleotides, the CDR3 is TGTGCCAGTAGTATGGGGCCACTAAATGAGCAGTTCTTC.

This clone has only a few counts. The chain joins TRBV5-6 to TRBJ1-1; D call uncertain. Germline-derived CDR1 and CDR2 are SGHDT and YYEEEE. This CDR3 region has 15 residues. V was trimmed by 0 bases and J by 0 bases, leaving 9 bases between them. The DNA for the CDR3 is TGTGCCAGCAGCTTGGGCCTTTCAGTGAACACTGAAGCTTTCTTT. Translated, it gives CASSLGLSVNTEAFF.

The chain couples TRBV4-2 to TRBJ1-3, with D unresolved. Germline V gene data show CDR1 as LGHNA and CDR2 as YNFKEQ. The CDR3 has 16 amino acids. V was cut by 2 bases and J by 4 bases, with 15 bases left in between. The CDR3 DNA is TGTGCCAGCAGCCAATTCGGTAGAGGAAAAGGAAACACCATATATTTT. Translation: CASSQFGRGKGNTIYF.

This clone was seen just once. The chain joins TRBV27 to TRBJ1-5, with 7 bases matching TRBD1. The CDR3 consists of 15 residues. V was clipped by 2 bases and J by 1 base; unmatched bases: 2. The V gene's germline CDR1 is MNHEY and CDR2 SMNVEV (reference sequence). CDR3 DNA sequence: TGTGCCAGCAGTTTAGGAGGGGGCAGCAATCAGCCCCAGCATTTT. Protein: CASSLGGGSNQPQHF.

The sample holds one count of this clone. The gene calls are TRBV7-3 and TRBJ1-2; 12 bases map to TRBD1. Germline CDR1 and CDR2: SGHTA and FQGTGA. The CDR3 runs 16 residues. V shed 0 bases, J shed 6 bases, and the junction held 5 bases outside the gene matches. CDR3: CASSLTSGQGANGYTF. CDR3 nucleotide sequence: TGTGCCAGCAGCTTAACGTCGGGACAGGGGGCCAATGGCTACACCTTC.

The V and J genes are TRBV18 and TRBJ2-7, with 7 bases identical to TRBD1. Unmatched junction bases numbered 24, after V lost 6 bases and J lost 7 bases. This CDR3 region has 18 residues. In germline, CDR1 is KGHSH, CDR2 LQKENI. CDR3 loop: CASSEMRQGSRRSLEQYF. In DNA, the CDR3 is TGTGCCAGCTCGGAGATGAGACAGGGCTCTCGGAGGAGCCTAGAGCAGTACTTC.

J is TRBJ1-2 and V is TRBV3-1 (or the pseudogene TRBV3-2), with D possibly matching TRBD1 (5 bases). Germline V CDR1 and CDR2: LGHDT, YNNKEL (reference sequence). The V gene lost 0 bases and the J gene lost 7 bases, with 12 bases spanning the gap. This CDR3 has 14 residues. CDR3 nucleotides: TGTGCCAGCAGCCAAGATGGAGGGGCGCGTGGCTACACCTTC. Its protein product is CASSQDGGARGYTF.

This rearrangement joins TRBV10-3 to TRBJ1-1; D remains ambiguous. Trimming pared 7 bases from V and 4 bases from J, leaving 13 bases between. The CDR3 extends over 13 amino acids. Per germline, CDR1 ENHRY and CDR2 SYGVKD. The CDR3 DNA reads TGTGCCATCACTAGGGCGGAGGTCACTGAAGCTTTCTTT. Its protein product is CAITRAEVTEAFF.

This chain uses TRBV29-1 with TRBJ1-2; D gene unclear. This CDR3 contains 14 residues. The V gene's germline CDR1 is SQVTM and CDR2 ANQGSEA. Trimming left V 5 bases short and J 4 bases short, with 17 bases between. CDR3 amino acids: CSVWSLDTSYGYTF. The CDR3 DNA reads TGCAGCGTTTGGTCCCTCGACACATCCTATGGCTACACCTTC. Full variable domain (remainder filled in from reference TRBV29-1 and TRBJ1-2): SAVISQKPSRDICQRGTSLTIQCQVDSQVTMMFWYRQQPGQSLTLIATANQGSEATYESGFVIDKFPISRPNLTFSTLTVSNMSPEDSSIYLCSVWSLDTSYGYTFGSGTRLTVV.